The 21 T cell receptor beta chains reported below all come from one sample, sequenced in a study of T cells after posttransplantation cyclophosphamide. Assay: immunoSEQ multiplex PCR; the TCRdb copy retains only in-frame clones and omits some. The sample has about 37,000 clones, none seen only once. Sequenced input: PBMCs. The receptors were gathered from a man in his thirties or forties in good health and a related stem cell transplant donor.

This clone was seen more than once but under ten times. The chain employs TRBV9 and TRBJ2-5; 7 positions agree with TRBD2. This CDR3 is 15 amino acids long. The germline V gene encodes CDR1 SGDLS and CDR2 YYNGEE. After removal of 0 bases from V and 0 bases from J, the junction contained 2 bases not matched to a gene. CDR3 coding DNA: TGTGCCAGCAGCGTAGGGGGGGGAGACCAAGAGACCCAGTACTTC. This translates into CASSVGGGDQETQYF.

In this sample, this clone turned up many times. The CDR3 nucleotides read TGTGCCAGCAGTGAAACAGGTTACTATAATTCACCCCTCCACTTT. Translating gives CASSETGYYNSPLHF. The chain carries TRBV25-1 and TRBJ1-6; possibly TRBD1 for D (5 bases). Germline CDR1 reads MGHDK; CDR2 reads SYGVNS. The CDR3 is 15 residues long. With 2 bases removed from V and 3 bases from J, the gap between germline ends came to 8 bases.

This clone was recorded at least ten times. The chain employs TRBV15 and TRBJ2-7, with D unclear. V lost 1 base and J 5 bases, leaving 12 bases between the germline ends. Germline loops: CDR1 LNHNV, CDR2 YYDKDF (reference sequence). This CDR3 region has 14 residues. The CDR3 sequence is CATSRGIGRNEQYF. The CDR3 DNA sequence: TGTGCCACCAGCAGAGGGATCGGCAGGAACGAGCAGTACTTC. Drawing the rest from reference TRBV15 and TRBJ2-7, the complete variable domain is DAMVIQNPRYQVTQFGKPVTLSCSQTLNHNVMYWYQQKSSQAPKLLFHYYDKDFNNEADTPDNFQSRRPNTSFCFLDIRSPGLGDTAMYLCATSRGIGRNEQYFGPGTRLTVT.

This clone came up many times. This chain connects TRBV5-1 to TRBJ2-6; tentative D call: TRBD2 (6 bases). The V gene's germline CDR1 is SGHRS and CDR2 YFSETQ. This CDR3 is built from 17 residues. V shed 4 bases and J shed 4 bases, with 18 bases lying between them. The CDR3 region has the DNA TGCGCCAGCAGCCCATACGGGAGTCCGGGGGGGGCCAACGTCCTGACTTTC. Translating it yields CASSPYGSPGGANVLTF. The full variable domain, with the rest looked up from reference TRBV5-1 and TRBJ2-6, is KAGVTQTPRYLIKTRGQQVTLSCSPISGHRSVSWYQQTPGQGLQFLFEYFSETQRNKGNFPGRFSGRQFSNSRSEMNVSTLELGDSALYLCASSPYGSPGGANVLTFGAGSRLTVL.

This clone was seen many times. The rearrangement links TRBV7-2 to TRBJ1-4; 10 nucleotides match TRBD1. The J segment lost 3 bases and the V segment lost 1 base, leaving 2 bases of the junction unmatched. Germline CDR1 is SGHTA and CDR2 is FQGNSA. There are 16 residues in the CDR3. The CDR3 spells CASSLVGQGSNEKLFF. CDR3 DNA sequence: TGTGCCAGCAGCTTAGTGGGACAGGGGTCTAATGAAAAACTGTTTTTT.

This clone was counted at least ten times. The chain joins TRBV14 to TRBJ2-5, with D unclear. CDR3 size: 13 residues. Trimming shortened V by 4 bases and J by 5 bases, and 11 bases separated the two germline ends. CDR1 is SGHDN, CDR2 FVKESK, per germline. The CDR3 loop is CASSLLRVETQYF. The CDR3 DNA sequence: TGTGCCAGCAGCCTCCTTCGGGTGGAGACCCAGTACTTC.

This clone came up many times. The genes are TRBV6-5 and TRBJ1-4, with a possible D match to TRBD1 (5 bases). With 0 bases removed from V and 7 bases from J, the gap between germline ends came to 9 bases. Germline values: CDR1 MNHEY, CDR2 SVGAGI. This CDR3 spans 14 amino acids. The CDR3 region has the DNA TGTGCCAGCAGTTACTCTCGGAGGGGTGAAAAACTGTTTTTT. It is translated as CASSYSRRGEKLFF.

This clone came up many times. The chain is built from TRBV5-6 and TRBJ2-1, with D unresolved. Germline lookup yields CDR1 SGHDT and CDR2 YYEEEE. There are 13 residues in the CDR3. Deletions cut 4 bases from V and 5 bases from J, with 10 bases between. Here the CDR3 reads CASSPERDNEQFF. The CDR3 region has the DNA TGTGCCAGCAGCCCGGAAAGGGACAATGAGCAGTTCTTC.

This clone came up many times. The chain combines TRBV5-6 with TRBJ2-6, with 8 bases identical to TRBD1. Germline loops: CDR1 SGHDT, CDR2 YYEEEE. V dropped 0 bases and J dropped 9; count of bases not matched to a gene: 8. The CDR3 runs to 16 residues. DNA of the CDR3: TGTGCCAGCAGCTTGGTTGGACAGGGACCCTACAACGTCCTGACTTTC. Translated: CASSLVGQGPYNVLTF.

This clone was recorded at least ten times. This chain uses TRBV4-2 with TRBJ1-4; 7 nucleotides line up with TRBD1. Per germline, CDR1 LGHNA and CDR2 YNFKEQ. The CDR3 is 14 amino acids. Losses at the gene ends were 1 base for V and 8 bases for J; bases not matched to a gene: 4. The CDR3 reads CASSQGQGGEKLFF. For the CDR3, the DNA is TGTGCCAGCAGCCAAGGACAGGGTGGGGAAAAACTGTTTTTT.

V gene TRBV19 combines with J gene TRBJ1-2, with 9 bases matching TRBD1. Trimming took 5 bases from V and 8 from J; bases not matched to a gene: 6. The CDR3 runs 13 residues. CDR1 is LNHDA and CDR2 is SQIVND in the germline V gene (reference sequence). In DNA form, the CDR3 reads TGTGCCAGTAGTTTTCGACAGGGGGGCGGCTACACCTTC. It yields the protein CASSFRQGGGYTF.

The genes are TRBV4-1 and TRBJ2-5; D remains unclear. Trimming took 2 bases from V and 5 from J, leaving 9 bases between them. Germline assignment: CDR1 MGHRA and CDR2 YSYEKL. This CDR3 has 13 amino acids. The CDR3 nucleotides are TGCGCCAGCAGCCAAACTCTGTGGGAGACCCAGTACTTC. As protein: CASSQTLWETQYF.

This clone was found many times. CDR3 in DNA: TGTGCCAGCAGCCAAGAGCTAGACACCGGGGAGCTGTTTTTT. Translated: CASSQELDTGELFF. This chain connects TRBV14 to TRBJ2-2; D is unresolved. The V end was cut by 0 bases, the J end by 3 bases, with 5 bases between. The CDR3 totals 14 residues. The germline V gene has CDR1 SGHDN and CDR2 FVKESK.

The chain couples TRBV27 to TRBJ2-3, with 11 nucleotides matching TRBD1. The CDR3 spans 15 residues. Losses at the gene ends were 5 bases for V and 4 bases for J; bases not matched to a gene: 5. Germline V gene data show CDR1 as MNHEY and CDR2 as SMNVEV (reference sequence). The CDR3 DNA reads as TGTGCCAGCAGTCCGGGACAGGGGGGCGCAGATACGCAGTATTTT. This codes for CASSPGQGGADTQYF.

This clone was picked up many times. V is TRBV5-8 and J is TRBJ1-2, with D maybe TRBD1 (5 bases). Trimming stripped 0 bases from V and 6 bases from J, with 9 bases between. In germline, CDR1 is SGHTS, CDR2 YDEGEE. This CDR3 has 13 residues. CDR3 sequence (DNA): TGTGCCAGCAGCTTGGACAGGATTGATGGCTACACCTTC. Protein sequence: CASSLDRIDGYTF.

This clone was seen at least ten times. The genes are TRBV13 and TRBJ2-1; 10 nucleotides agree with TRBD1. Germline values: CDR1 PRHDT, CDR2 FYEKMQ (reference sequence). The CDR3 runs 14 residues. The V and J ends lost 6 bases and 8 bases, in that order; junction bases with no gene match: 7. The CDR3 DNA reads TGTGCCAGCAGGCCGGGACAGGGGAGGTATGAGCAGTTCTTC. This encodes CASRPGQGRYEQFF.

Many counts were recorded for this clone. This chain joins TRBV5-8 and TRBJ1-3; D is uncertain. Germline V gene sequence: CDR1 SGHTS, CDR2 YDEGEE. CDR3 length equals 14 residues. V was pared by 1 base and J by 1 base, with 6 bases between. CDR3 loop: CASSLTVSGNTIYF. The CDR3 nucleotides read TGTGCCAGCAGCTTGACAGTTTCTGGAAACACCATATATTTT.

This clone occurred many times. The V gene is TRBV15, the J gene TRBJ2-1; 8 positions match TRBD1. The germline gives CDR1 LNHNV, CDR2 YYDKDF (reference sequence). The CDR3 is made up of 16 amino acids. Trimming removed 4 bases from V and 4 bases from J; junction bases left unmatched: 9. The CDR3 here is CATSKESTGAYNEQFF. The CDR3 DNA is TGTGCCACCAGCAAGGAATCGACAGGGGCTTACAATGAGCAGTTCTTC.

This clone was found many times. Here the CDR3 DNA reads TGTGCCAGCAGTTTATTTCTGGCTAGCGGGGGTACAGATACGCAGTATTTT. This encodes CASSLFLASGGTDTQYF. The chain joins TRBV12-3 or TRBV12-4 to TRBJ2-3; 10 bases align to TRBD2. This CDR3 contains 17 residues. Trimming cost V 2 bases and J 3 bases; bases outside gene matches: 8.

This clone showed up many times. The rearrangement joins TRBV5-1 to TRBJ1-5, with a tentative D call TRBD1 (6 bases). The CDR3 sequence is 15 residues long. CDR1 and CDR2 (germline): SGHRS, YFSETQ. Trimming removed 4 bases from V and 0 bases from J, with 11 bases in between. The CDR3 here is CASSLTGASNQPQHF. In DNA form, the CDR3 reads TGCGCCAGCAGCCTGACAGGCGCTAGCAATCAGCCCCAGCATTTT.

This clone has a handful of counts. The CDR3 bases are TGCGCCAGCAGCGCAACAGGGGGGTCTTATGGCTACACCTTC. Protein: CASSATGGSYGYTF. The chain couples TRBV5-1 to TRBJ1-2; 8 nucleotides agree with TRBD1. The trim removed 4 bases at V and 5 bases at J, leaving 7 bases unmatched. The germline CDR1 and CDR2 sequences are SGHRS and YFSETQ. The CDR3 runs 14 residues.